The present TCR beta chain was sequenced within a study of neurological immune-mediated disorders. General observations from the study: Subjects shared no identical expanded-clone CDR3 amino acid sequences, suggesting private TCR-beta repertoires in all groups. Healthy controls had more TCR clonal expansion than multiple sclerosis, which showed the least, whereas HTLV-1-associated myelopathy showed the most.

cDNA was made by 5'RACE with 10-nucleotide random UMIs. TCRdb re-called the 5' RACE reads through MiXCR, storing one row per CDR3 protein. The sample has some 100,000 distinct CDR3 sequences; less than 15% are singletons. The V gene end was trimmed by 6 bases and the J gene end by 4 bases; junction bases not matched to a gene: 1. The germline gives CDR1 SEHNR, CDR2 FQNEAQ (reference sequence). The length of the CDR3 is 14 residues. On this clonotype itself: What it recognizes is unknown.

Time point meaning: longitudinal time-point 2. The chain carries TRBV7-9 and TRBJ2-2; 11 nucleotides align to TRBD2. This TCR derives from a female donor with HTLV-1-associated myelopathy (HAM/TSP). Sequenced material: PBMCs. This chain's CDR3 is CASRTSGATGELFF. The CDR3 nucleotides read TGTGCCAGCAGGACTAGCGGGGCCACCGGGGAGCTGTTTTTT.